The rows below give T cell receptor beta chains drawn from one sample of a study of PD-1 blockade in classical Hodgkin lymphoma. The assay was immunoSEQ multiplex PCR, and TCRdb's table has in-frame clones only and misses some. The sample shows 6,000 to 7,500 clones, roughly 77% of them seen only once. The sequencing here drew on peripheral blood mononuclear cells (PBMCs), taken at baseline. These receptors were obtained from a human donor with classical Hodgkin lymphoma. The CDR3 runs from the conserved cysteine through the conserved F or W. Fields, in order: V gene, D gene, J gene, clone size, CDR3 DNA, CDR3 protein. The D gene is left open where the match is weak. Some rows mark clone size as missing; the rest say once, few, many or name a class of expanded clone.

>TRBV7-2|-|TRBJ1-1|once
TGTGCCAGTGCCCTTACAGTGAACACTGAAGCTTTCTTT
CASALTVNTEAFF
>TRBV5-5|-|TRBJ2-5|once
TGTGCCAGCAGCCCCGGGCTGTGGGCCGAAGAGACCCAGTACTTC
CASSPGLWAEETQYF
>TRBV7-9|TRBD2|TRBJ2-7|-
TGTGCCAGCAGCTTAGTGACTAGCGGGATCTACGAGCAGTACTTC
CASSLVTSGIYEQYF
>TRBV5-4|TRBD1|TRBJ1-2|-
TGTGCCAGCAGCTTGGGGGCGGGACAGGGCGATGGCTACACCTTC
CASSLGAGQGDGYTF
>TRBV15|TRBD1|TRBJ2-7|-
TGTGCCACCAGCAGAGATAACAGGGGACCCTACGAGCAGTACTTC
CATSRDNRGPYEQYF
>TRBV6-1|TRBD1|TRBJ1-2|-
TGTGCCAGCAGTGAGGGGGACAGGCCCTTCTATGGCTACACCTTC
CASSEGDRPFYGYTF
>TRBV30|-|TRBJ1-4|-
TGTGCCTGGAGTGAACAGCTTAATGAAAAACTGTTTTTT
CAWSEQLNEKLFF
>TRBV7-2|-|TRBJ2-1|-
TGTGCCAGCAGCTTAGTCAGGGGTGATGAGCAGTTCTTC
CASSLVRGDEQFF
>TRBV5-4|-|TRBJ2-6|-
TGTGCCAGCACGTGGACGTACCAGACAAGTCGGGCCAACGTCCTGACTTTC
CASTWTYQTSRANVLTF
>TRBV5-6|-|TRBJ2-1|-
TGTGCCAGCAGCCCGGGCCTAGCAAGTCCGTTCTTC
CASSPGLASPFF
>TRBV4-2|-|TRBJ1-1|large
TGTGCCAGCAGCCAAACGGGTACCACCATGAACACTGAAGCTTTCTTT
CASSQTGTTMNTEAFF
>TRBV29-1|TRBD1|TRBJ1-1|few
TGCAGCGCGGGACAGCTGAACACTGAAGCTTTCTTT
CSAGQLNTEAFF
>TRBV6-5|-|TRBJ2-7|-
TGTGCCAGCAGTTACGGACACAAAATCCCCCCGTACTTC
CASSYGHKIPPYF
>TRBV19|-|TRBJ1-5|-
TGTGCCAGTAGTATTTCCCAAGGGGCCGGGCCCCAGCATTTT
CASSISQGAGPQHF
>TRBV14|TRBD1|TRBJ2-1|-
TGTGCCAGCAGTCGGACAGGGTGGGATGAGCAGTTCTTC
CASSRTGWDEQFF
>TRBV21-1|-|TRBJ1-2|-
TGTGCCAGCAGCAAAGTTGCCCACCTCTATGGCTACACCTTC
CASSKVAHLYGYTF
>TRBV11-2|TRBD1|TRBJ1-1|-
TGTGCCAGCAGCAGCCGGACAGGGGGCGGCACTGAAGCTTTCTTT
CASSSRTGGGTEAFF
>TRBV30|-|TRBJ1-6|once
TGTGCCTGGAGTGCCGGGACGCAGAATTCACCCCTCCACTTT
CAWSAGTQNSPLHF
>TRBV5-1|TRBD1|TRBJ1-1|-
TGCGCCAGCAGCTGGGACAGGGGTGACACTGAAGCTTTCTTT
CASSWDRGDTEAFF
>TRBV12-5|TRBD1|TRBJ1-1|-
TGTGCTAGTGGCCTGGGACAGTCGAACACTGAAGCTTTCTTT
CASGLGQSNTEAFF
>TRBV29-1|TRBD2|TRBJ2-7|-
TGCAGCGTCCCTCGGGGGGGATCCTCGGTGGAGCAGTACTTC
CSVPRGGSSVEQYF
>TRBV28|TRBD2|TRBJ2-7|-
TGTGCCAGCAGTTCACCGGGACTAGTCATCGAGCAGTACTTC
CASSSPGLVIEQYF
>TRBV7-8|TRBD1|TRBJ1-2|-
TGTGCCAGCAGCCTTCAGGGGGCAGGAAACTATGGCTACACCTTC
CASSLQGAGNYGYTF
>TRBV30|TRBD1|TRBJ2-7|few
TGTGCCTCCAGAGGGGGACAGGGGATTATGCAGCAGTACTTC
CASRGGQGIMQQYF
>TRBV6-1|TRBD2|TRBJ2-7|-
TGTGCCAGCAGTGCCCTAGCGGGAGCCCAACTCTCCTACGAGCAGTACTTC
CASSALAGAQLSYEQYF
>TRBV6-6|TRBD1|TRBJ2-7|-
TGTGCCATCAGTGACGACAGGGGGGACTACGAGCAGTACTTC
CAISDDRGDYEQYF
>TRBV2|-|TRBJ2-1|-
TGTGCCAGCAGGTACTTCCGCTCCTACAATGAGCAGTTCTTC
CASRYFRSYNEQFF
>TRBV11-2|TRBD2|TRBJ2-7|-
TGTGCCAGCAGCTTCTTAGCGGGAGGGGGCTCCTACGAGCAGTACTTC
CASSFLAGGGSYEQYF
>TRBV28|-|TRBJ1-1|-
TGTGCCAGCAGGCGTGAGGGGGGCACTGAAGCTTTCTTT
CASRREGGTEAFF